The rows below give T cell receptor beta chains drawn from one sample of a study of T cell responses to AZD1222 COVID-19 vaccine. Profiling relied on immunoSEQ multiplex PCR, and the TCRdb table lists in-frame clones only, not all of them. The profile shows around 110,000 clones, about 90% of them singletons. This material consisted of peripheral blood, taken 28 days after the second AZD1222 dose. These receptors came from an adult who received the AZD1222 COVID-19 vaccine. Each CDR3 is given without its conserved first and last residue. Each record gives: V gene, J gene, CDR3 protein.

TRBV5-6	TRBJ2-2	ASSLGAFTGELF
TRBV10-2	TRBJ2-7	ASRIGGGFYGQY
TRBV3-1/TRBV3-2	TRBJ2-7	ASSHLAGGNEQY
TRBV20-1	TRBJ2-1	SASGGALSNEQF
TRBV9	TRBJ1-3	ASSGRDRNSGNTIY
TRBV12-3/TRBV12-4	TRBJ1-1	ASSFAGGPEAF
TRBV9	TRBJ2-1	ASSHTTSGRDNEQF
TRBV9	TRBJ2-3	ASSARLVDLRDTQY
TRBV25-1	TRBJ2-2	ASSEGPNTGELF
TRBV29-1	TRBJ2-7	SVLGGRAVDEQY
TRBV13	TRBJ1-5	ASSLGPQYNQPQH
TRBV10-1	TRBJ2-7	ASIQGRATYEQY
TRBV27	TRBJ2-1	ASTSGRYNEQF
TRBV10-3	TRBJ1-3	AISVQGAAGNTIY
TRBV4-1	TRBJ1-1	ASSQKSGNTEAF
TRBV20-1	TRBJ1-5	SASGRGTDQPQH
TRBV11-3	TRBJ2-1	ASSLGDSYEQF
TRBV24-1	TRBJ2-1	ATSPLPYESSYNEQF
TRBV7-9	TRBJ2-7	ASSLGPNYEQY
TRBV5-6	TRBJ2-5	ASTLTSGGRDQY
TRBV9	TRBJ1-2	ASSAPPGLSYGYT
TRBV5-4	TRBJ2-1	ASSLGTSGKIYNEQF
TRBV10-1	TRBJ2-7	ASKPGQDPRREQY
TRBV27	TRBJ1-5	ASNSQPPHSNQPQH
TRBV6-5	TRBJ2-5	ASSLGLAQETQY
TRBV7-9	TRBJ2-1	ASSLGVGAYNEQF
TRBV30	TRBJ2-7	AWTGTDAYEQY
TRBV5-1	TRBJ1-1	ASSLDRGTEAF
TRBV4-1	TRBJ2-1	ASRKGLAGDNEQF
TRBV27	TRBJ2-2	ASSPWGPNTGELF
TRBV29-1	TRBJ1-2	SSLGGNGYT
TRBV5-1	TRBJ2-5	ASRSIRGDETQY
TRBV2	TRBJ1-4	ASSETPLGEKLF
TRBV27	TRBJ2-7	ASSLTYEQGIYEQY
TRBV25-1	TRBJ1-2	ASSESGVYGYT
TRBV7-3	TRBJ1-1	ASSLQGADLTEAF
TRBV6-5	TRBJ2-2	ASGSQGNTGELF
TRBV4-1	TRBJ2-7	ASSPGLTFEQY
TRBV27	TRBJ2-3	ASNPLAARTDTQY
TRBV28	TRBJ2-7	ASSLGGSGTYEQY
TRBV10-1	TRBJ2-2	ASSESGNFISGRFYGELF
TRBV28	TRBJ1-2	ASTSRANYGYT
TRBV30	TRBJ1-3	AWSTSFGNTIY
TRBV5-1	TRBJ1-2	ASSSGQGYGYT
TRBV14	TRBJ2-7	ASSQGRMRQAPEQY
TRBV2	TRBJ2-7	ASGGRGNDEQY
TRBV5-1	TRBJ1-1	ASSLDPNTEAF
TRBV7-9	TRBJ2-1	ASSLTGQQF
TRBV7-9	TRBJ1-3	ASSREAVDTIY
TRBV19	TRBJ2-1	ASSIYNEQF
TRBV27	TRBJ2-7	ASSLSKGQVPYEQY
TRBV5-1	TRBJ1-4	ASRLGGSNEKLF
TRBV19	TRBJ2-2	ASSIVGGGNTGELF
TRBV3-1/TRBV3-2	TRBJ2-5	ASSQDFGLAGKETQY
TRBV28	TRBJ1-3	ASSYTGTGVGNTIY